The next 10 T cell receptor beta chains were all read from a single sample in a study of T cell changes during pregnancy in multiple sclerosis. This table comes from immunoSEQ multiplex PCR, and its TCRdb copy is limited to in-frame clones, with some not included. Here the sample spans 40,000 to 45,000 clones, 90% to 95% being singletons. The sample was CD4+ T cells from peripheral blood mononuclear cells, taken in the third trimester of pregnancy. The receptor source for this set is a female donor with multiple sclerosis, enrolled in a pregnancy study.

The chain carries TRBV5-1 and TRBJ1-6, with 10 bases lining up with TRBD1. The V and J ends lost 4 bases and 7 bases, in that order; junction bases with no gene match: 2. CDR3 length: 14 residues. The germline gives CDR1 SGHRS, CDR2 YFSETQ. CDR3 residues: CASSPDRGNSPLHF. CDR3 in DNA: TGCGCCAGCAGCCCGGACAGGGGGAATTCACCCCTCCACTTT.

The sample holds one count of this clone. The CDR3 sequence is CASSLVFMDRDFVNTEAFF. In DNA, the CDR3 is TGTGCCAGCAGCTTAGTATTTATGGACAGGGATTTCGTGAACACTGAAGCTTTCTTT. The chain joins TRBV7-8 to TRBJ1-1, with 8 bases that match TRBD1. The V gene end was trimmed by 1 base and the J gene end by 0 bases; junction bases not matched to a gene: 13. The germline CDR1 and CDR2 sequences are SGHVS and FQNEAQ. This CDR3 has 19 residues.

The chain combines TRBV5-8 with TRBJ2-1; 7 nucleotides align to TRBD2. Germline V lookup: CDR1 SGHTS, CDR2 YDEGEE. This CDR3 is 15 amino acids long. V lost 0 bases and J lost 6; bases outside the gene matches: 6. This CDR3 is CASSLGLAAFNEQFF. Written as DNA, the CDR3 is TGTGCCAGCAGCTTGGGGCTAGCGGCCTTCAATGAGCAGTTCTTC.

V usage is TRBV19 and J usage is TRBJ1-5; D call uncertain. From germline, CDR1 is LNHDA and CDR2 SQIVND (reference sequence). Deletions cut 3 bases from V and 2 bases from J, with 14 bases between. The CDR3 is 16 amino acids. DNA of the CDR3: TGTGCCAGTAGTATCCCCTACGGGGAAGGCAATCAGCCCCAGCATTTT. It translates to CASSIPYGEGNQPQHF.

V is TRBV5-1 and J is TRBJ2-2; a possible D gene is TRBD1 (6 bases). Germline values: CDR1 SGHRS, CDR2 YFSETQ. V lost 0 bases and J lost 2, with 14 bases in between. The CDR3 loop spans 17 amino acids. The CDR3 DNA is TGCGCCAGCAGCTTGGTTTTGGGGGCCACAAACACCGGGGAGCTGTTTTTT. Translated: CASSLVLGATNTGELFF.

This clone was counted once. CDR3 in amino acids: CASSFTSGANTGELFF. DNA of the CDR3: TGTGCCAGCAGTTTTACTAGCGGGGCTAACACCGGGGAGCTGTTTTTT. The V and J genes are TRBV6-5 and TRBJ2-2; TRBD2 matches at 10 bases. The CDR3 is made up of 16 amino acids. Germline V gives CDR1 MNHEY, CDR2 SVGAGI. V gave up 4 bases and J gave up 2 bases; unmatched junction bases: 4.

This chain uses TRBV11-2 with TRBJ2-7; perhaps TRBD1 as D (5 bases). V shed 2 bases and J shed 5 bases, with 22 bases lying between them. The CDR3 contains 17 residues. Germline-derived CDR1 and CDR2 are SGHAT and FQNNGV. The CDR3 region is CASSLSMGQGNFDEQYF. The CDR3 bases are TGTGCCAGCAGCTTATCTATGGGCCAGGGCAATTTCGACGAGCAGTACTTC.

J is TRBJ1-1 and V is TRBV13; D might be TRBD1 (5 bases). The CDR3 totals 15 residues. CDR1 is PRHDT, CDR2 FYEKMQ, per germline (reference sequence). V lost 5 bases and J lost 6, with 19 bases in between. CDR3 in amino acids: CASSRDSTQLPEAFF. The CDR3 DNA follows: TGTGCCAGCAGCCGTGACAGTACCCAATTACCTGAAGCTTTCTTT.

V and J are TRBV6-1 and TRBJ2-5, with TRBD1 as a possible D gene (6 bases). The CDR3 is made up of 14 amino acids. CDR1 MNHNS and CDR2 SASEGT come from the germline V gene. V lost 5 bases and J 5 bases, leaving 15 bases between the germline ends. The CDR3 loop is CASSSGTPRETQYF. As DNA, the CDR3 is TGTGCCAGCAGTTCCGGGACACCACGGGAGACCCAGTACTTC.

The CDR3 nucleotides read TGTGCCAGCAGTTTGGGCACGTTTGAAGCTTTCTTT. Its protein product is CASSLGTFEAFF. J is TRBJ1-1 and V is TRBV28; D gene unclear. The germline CDR1 and CDR2 sequences are MDHEN and SYDVKM. Trimming stripped 3 bases from V and 7 bases from J, with 9 bases between. CDR3 length: 12 residues.